This T cell receptor beta chain emerged from a study of long-term antiretroviral therapy in people with HIV. Study-wide background: The 2015 immediate-ART recommendation was preceded by the earliest samples by about a decade.

Survey level was the resolution at which the v3.0 immunoSEQ assay ran. A target of roughly 40,000-50,000 T-cell genomes per sample was set for sequencing. TCRdb's copy holds only in-frame clones and misses some; the assay was immunoSEQ multiplex PCR. The sample shows 15,000 to 20,000 clones, over 80% of them seen only once. Details on this clone: Its target is not known.

With 4 bases removed from V and 3 bases from J, the gap between germline ends came to 14 bases. The CDR3 runs 14 residues. CDR1 and CDR2 (germline): SGHRS, YFSETQ. Study-level findings and limits: Blood sampling spanned 2004 to 2017, possibly under older ART regimens. Unavailable data included ART adherence, viral resistance and therapy changes (switches in treatment).

The clonotype comes from a man between 18 and 29 years old with HIV. The material was unsorted PBMCs, obtained 2.1 years after starting antiretroviral therapy. V usage is TRBV5-1 and J usage is TRBJ2-7; D possibly matches TRBD1 or TRBD2 (5 bases each). CDR3 protein: CASSPNTGGYEQYF. The CDR3 DNA follows: TGCGCCAGCAGCCCAAATACAGGAGGCTACGAGCAGTACTTC. The full variable domain, in which reference TRBV5-1 and TRBJ2-7 provide the parts outside the CDR3, is KAGVTQTPRYLIKTRGQQVTLSCSPISGHRSVSWYQQTPGQGLQFLFEYFSETQRNKGNFPGRFSGRQFSNSRSEMNVSTLELGDSALYLCASSPNTGGYEQYFGPGTRLTVT.